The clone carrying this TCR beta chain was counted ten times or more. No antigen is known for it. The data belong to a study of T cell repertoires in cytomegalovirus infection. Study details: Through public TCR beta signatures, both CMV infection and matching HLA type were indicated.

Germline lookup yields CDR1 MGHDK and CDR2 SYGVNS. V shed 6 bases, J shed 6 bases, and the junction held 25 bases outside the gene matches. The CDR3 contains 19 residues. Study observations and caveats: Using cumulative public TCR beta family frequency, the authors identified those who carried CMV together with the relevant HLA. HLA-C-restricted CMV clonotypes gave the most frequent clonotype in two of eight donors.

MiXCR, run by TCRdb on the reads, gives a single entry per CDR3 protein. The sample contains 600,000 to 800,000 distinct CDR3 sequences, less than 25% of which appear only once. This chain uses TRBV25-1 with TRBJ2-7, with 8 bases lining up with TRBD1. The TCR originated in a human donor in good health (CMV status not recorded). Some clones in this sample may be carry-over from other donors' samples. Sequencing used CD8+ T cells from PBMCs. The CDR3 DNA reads TGTGCCAGCAGCGCCCCAGGGACAGGTACGTTTGTGACCTACGTCGAGCAGTACTTC. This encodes CASSAPGTGTFVTYVEQYF.